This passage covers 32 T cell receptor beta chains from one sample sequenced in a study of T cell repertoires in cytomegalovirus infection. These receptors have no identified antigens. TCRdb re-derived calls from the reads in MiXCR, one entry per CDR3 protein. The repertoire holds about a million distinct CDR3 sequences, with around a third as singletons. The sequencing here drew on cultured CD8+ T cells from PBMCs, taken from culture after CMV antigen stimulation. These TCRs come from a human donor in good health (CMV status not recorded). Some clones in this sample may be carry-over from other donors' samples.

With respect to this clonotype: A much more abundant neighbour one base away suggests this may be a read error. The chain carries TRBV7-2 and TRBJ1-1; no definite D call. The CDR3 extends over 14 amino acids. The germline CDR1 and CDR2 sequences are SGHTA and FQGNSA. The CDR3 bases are TGTGCCAACAGCTTTTCGATTGTTAACACTGAAGCTTTCTTT. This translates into CANSFSIVNTEAFF.

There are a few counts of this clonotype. The CDR3 region has the DNA TGTGCCAGCAGTTTAATCCTTTACAATGAGCAGTTCTTC. It translates to CASSLILYNEQFF. This chain joins TRBV28 and TRBJ2-1, with D hard to call. The ends were cut back, 2 bases at V and 4 bases at J, with 6 bases in the middle. The CDR3 runs 13 residues. Germline CDR1 is MDHEN and CDR2 is SYDVKM.

For the CDR3, the DNA is TGCGCCAGCAGCCAAGACGCGAGGGTCCCACCTCAAGAGACCCAGTACTTC. Amino acids: CASSQDARVPPQETQYF. This chain connects TRBV4-3 to TRBJ2-5; a weak D match, TRBD2 (5 bases). V lost 0 bases and J 2 bases, leaving 16 bases between the germline ends. Germline CDR1 and CDR2: LGHNA and YSLEER. CDR3 length equals 17 residues.

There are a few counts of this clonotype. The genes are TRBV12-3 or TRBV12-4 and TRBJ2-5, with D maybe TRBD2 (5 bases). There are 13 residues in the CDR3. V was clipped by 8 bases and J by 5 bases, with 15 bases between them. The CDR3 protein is CASRGSTAETQYF. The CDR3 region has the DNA TGTGCCAGCCGAGGGTCCACGGCGGAGACCCAGTACTTC.

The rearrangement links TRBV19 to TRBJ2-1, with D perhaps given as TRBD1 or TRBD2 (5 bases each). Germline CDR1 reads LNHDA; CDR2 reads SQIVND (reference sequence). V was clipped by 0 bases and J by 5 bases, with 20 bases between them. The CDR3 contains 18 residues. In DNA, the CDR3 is TGTGCCAGTAGTATAGACCTCAATCCGGGACCTTGGGACAATGAGCAGTTCTTC. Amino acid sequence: CASSIDLNPGPWDNEQFF.

In nucleotides, the CDR3 is TGTGCCAGTAGTATAGGGTTGGACACTGAAGCTTTCTTT. This encodes CASSIGLDTEAFF. The chain has TRBV19 and TRBJ1-1; unclear D gene. This CDR3 spans 13 amino acids. Trimming removed 1 base from V and 3 bases from J, with 6 bases in between. The germline gives CDR1 LNHDA, CDR2 SQIVND (reference sequence).

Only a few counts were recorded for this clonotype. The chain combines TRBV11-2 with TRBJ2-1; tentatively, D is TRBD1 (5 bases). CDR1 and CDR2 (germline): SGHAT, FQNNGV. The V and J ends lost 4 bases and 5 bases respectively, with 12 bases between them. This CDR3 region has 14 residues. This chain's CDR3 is CASSSTAQDNEQFF. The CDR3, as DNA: TGTGCCAGCAGCTCTACAGCACAGGACAATGAGCAGTTCTTC.

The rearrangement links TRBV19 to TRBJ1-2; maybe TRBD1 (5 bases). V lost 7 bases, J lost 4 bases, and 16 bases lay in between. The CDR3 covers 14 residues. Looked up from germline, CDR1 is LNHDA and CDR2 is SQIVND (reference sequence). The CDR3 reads CASTISAGGYGYTF. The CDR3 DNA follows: TGTGCCAGTACCATCTCGGCGGGGGGCTATGGCTACACCTTC.

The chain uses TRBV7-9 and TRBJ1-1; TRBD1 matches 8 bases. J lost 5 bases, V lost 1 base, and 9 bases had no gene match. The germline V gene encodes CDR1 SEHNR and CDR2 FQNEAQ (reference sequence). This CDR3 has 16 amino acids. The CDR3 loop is CASSLGVQGARTEAFF. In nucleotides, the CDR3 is TGTGCCAGCAGCTTAGGGGTCCAGGGGGCGCGGACTGAAGCTTTCTTT.

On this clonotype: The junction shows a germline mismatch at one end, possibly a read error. The DNA of the CDR3 is TGTGTCAGCAGTTCCGTTGTGGCCTACACAGATACGCAGTATTTT. Its translation: CVSSSVVAYTDTQYF. The V and J genes are TRBV7-3 and TRBJ2-3; no reliable D call. The V gene's germline CDR1 is SGHTA and CDR2 FQGTGA. The CDR3 sequence is 15 residues long.

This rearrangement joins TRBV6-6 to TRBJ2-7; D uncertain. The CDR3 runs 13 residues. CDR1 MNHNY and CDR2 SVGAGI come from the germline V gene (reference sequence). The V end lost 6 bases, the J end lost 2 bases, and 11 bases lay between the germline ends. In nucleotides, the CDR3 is TGTGCCAGCAGGTCCATGGGCCCCTACGAGCAGTACTTC. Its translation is CASRSMGPYEQYF.

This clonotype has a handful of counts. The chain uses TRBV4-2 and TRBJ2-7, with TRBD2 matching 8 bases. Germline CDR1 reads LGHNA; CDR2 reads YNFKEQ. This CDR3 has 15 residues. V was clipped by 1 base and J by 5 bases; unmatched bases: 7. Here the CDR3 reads CASSQGASGGNEQYF. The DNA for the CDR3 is TGTGCCAGCAGCCAAGGGGCCAGCGGGGGCAACGAGCAGTACTTC.

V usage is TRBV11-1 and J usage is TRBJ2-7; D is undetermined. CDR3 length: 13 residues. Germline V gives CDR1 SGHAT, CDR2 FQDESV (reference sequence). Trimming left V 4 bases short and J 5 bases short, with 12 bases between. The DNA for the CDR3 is TGTGCCAGCAGCTCGCAGCCATACGACGAGCAGTACGTC. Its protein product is CASSSQPYDEQYV.

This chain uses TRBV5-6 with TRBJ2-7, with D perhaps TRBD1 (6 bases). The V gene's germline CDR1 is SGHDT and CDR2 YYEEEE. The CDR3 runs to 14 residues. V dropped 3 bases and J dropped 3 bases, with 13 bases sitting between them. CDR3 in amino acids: CASSSPGHYYEQYF. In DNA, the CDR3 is TGTGCCAGCAGCTCGCCGGGACACTACTACGAGCAGTACTTC.

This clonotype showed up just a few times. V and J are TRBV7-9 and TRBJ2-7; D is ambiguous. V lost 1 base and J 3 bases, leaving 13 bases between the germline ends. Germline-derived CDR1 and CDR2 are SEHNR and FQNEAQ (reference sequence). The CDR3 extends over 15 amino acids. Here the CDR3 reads CASSLVVSSVYEQYF. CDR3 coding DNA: TGTGCCAGCAGCTTAGTGGTTAGCAGCGTCTACGAGCAGTACTTC.

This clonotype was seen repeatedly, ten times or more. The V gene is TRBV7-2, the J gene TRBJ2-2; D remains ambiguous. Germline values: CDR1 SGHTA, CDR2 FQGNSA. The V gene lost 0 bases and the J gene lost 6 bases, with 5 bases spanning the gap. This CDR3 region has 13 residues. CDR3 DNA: TGTGCCAGCAGCTTAGCTAGGGCCGGGGAGCTGTTTTTT. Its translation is CASSLARAGELFF.

The CDR3 protein is CASRADREGTEAFF. The CDR3 DNA reads TGTGCCAGCAGGGCGGACAGGGAGGGCACTGAAGCTTTCTTT. The rearrangement links TRBV12-3 or TRBV12-4 to TRBJ1-1; TRBD1 aligns across 8 bases. The CDR3 consists of 14 residues. Germline trimming cut 6 bases from V and 4 bases from J; bases unmatched to any gene: 7.

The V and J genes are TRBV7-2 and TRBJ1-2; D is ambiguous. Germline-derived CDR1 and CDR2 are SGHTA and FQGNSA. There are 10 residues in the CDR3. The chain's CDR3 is CASRFRGYTF. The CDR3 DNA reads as TGTGCGAGCCGCTTTCGGGGCTACACCTTC.

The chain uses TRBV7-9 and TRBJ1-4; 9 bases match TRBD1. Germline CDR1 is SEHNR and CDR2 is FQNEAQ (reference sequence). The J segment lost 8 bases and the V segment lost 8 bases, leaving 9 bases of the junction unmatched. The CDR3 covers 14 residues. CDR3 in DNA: TGTGCCAGCCAGACAGGGGGGCAAGAAGAAAAACTGTTTTTT. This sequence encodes CASQTGGQEEKLFF.

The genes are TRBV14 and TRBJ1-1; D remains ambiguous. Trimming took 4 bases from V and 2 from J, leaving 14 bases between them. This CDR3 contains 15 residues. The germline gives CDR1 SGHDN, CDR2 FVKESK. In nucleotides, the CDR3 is TGTGCCAGCAGCCTGGAGTATGGAGGAAACACTGAAGCTTTCTTT. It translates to CASSLEYGGNTEAFF.

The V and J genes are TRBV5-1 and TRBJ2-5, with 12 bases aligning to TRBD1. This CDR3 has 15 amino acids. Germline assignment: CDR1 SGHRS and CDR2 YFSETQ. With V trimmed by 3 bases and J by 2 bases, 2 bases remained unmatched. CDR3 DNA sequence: TGCGCCAGCAGCTCGGGACAGGGGGCGCAAGAGACCCAGTACTTC. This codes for CASSSGQGAQETQYF.

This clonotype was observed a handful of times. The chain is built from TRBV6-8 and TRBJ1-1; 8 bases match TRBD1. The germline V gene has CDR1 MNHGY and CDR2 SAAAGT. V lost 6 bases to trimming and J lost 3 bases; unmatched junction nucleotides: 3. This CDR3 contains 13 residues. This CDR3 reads CASSQDRDTEAFF. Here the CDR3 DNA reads TGTGCCAGCAGCCAGGACAGGGACACTGAAGCTTTCTTT.

The CDR3, as DNA: TGTGCCAGCAGCTCGGACAGGGTCGAGCAGTACGTC. The encoded protein is CASSSDRVEQYV. V is TRBV11-2 and J is TRBJ2-7, with 8 bases matching TRBD1. The V gene's germline CDR1 is SGHAT and CDR2 FQNNGV. With V trimmed by 4 bases and J by 6 bases, 2 bases remained unmatched. This CDR3 contains 12 residues.

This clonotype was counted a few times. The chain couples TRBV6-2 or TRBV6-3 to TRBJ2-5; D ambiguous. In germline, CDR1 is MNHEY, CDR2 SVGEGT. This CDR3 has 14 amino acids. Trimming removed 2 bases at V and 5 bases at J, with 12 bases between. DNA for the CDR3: TGTGCCAGCAGTTACGTTCATTTCGGGGAGACCCAGTACTTC. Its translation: CASSYVHFGETQYF.

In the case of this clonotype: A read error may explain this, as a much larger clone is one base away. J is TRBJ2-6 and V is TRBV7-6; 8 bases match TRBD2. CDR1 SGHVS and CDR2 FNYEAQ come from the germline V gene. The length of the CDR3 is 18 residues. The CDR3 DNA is TGTGCCAGCGGCTTAGATAGAGCGGGGGTTTCTGGGGCCAACGTCCTGACTTTC. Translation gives CASGLDRAGVSGANVLTF.

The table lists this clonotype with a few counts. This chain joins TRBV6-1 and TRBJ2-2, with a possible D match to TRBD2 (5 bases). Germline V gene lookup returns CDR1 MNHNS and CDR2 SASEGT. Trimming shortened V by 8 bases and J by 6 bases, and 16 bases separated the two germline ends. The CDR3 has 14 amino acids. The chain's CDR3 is CASSDLATPGELFF. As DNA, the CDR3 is TGTGCCAGCTCGGACTTGGCGACGCCCGGGGAGCTGTTTTTT.

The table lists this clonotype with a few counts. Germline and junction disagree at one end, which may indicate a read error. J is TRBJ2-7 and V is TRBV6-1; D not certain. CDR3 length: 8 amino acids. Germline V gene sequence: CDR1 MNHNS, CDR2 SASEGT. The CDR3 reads CASSKDHF. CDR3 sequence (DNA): TGTGCCAGCAGTAAGGACCATTTC.

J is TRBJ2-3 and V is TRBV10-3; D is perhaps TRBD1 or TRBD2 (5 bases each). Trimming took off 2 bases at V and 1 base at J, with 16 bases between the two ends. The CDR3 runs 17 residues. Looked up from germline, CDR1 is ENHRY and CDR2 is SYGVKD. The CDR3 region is CAISEGGAYTRTDTQYF. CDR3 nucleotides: TGTGCCATCAGTGAGGGGGGAGCCTACACCCGCACAGATACGCAGTATTTT.

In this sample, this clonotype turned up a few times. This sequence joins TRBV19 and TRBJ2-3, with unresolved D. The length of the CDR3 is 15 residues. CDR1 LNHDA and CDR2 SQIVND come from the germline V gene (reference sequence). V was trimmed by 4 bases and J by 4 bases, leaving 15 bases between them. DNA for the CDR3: TGTGCCAGTAGTACCTGGCCACCCAACGCAGATACGCAGTATTTT. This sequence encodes CASSTWPPNADTQYF.

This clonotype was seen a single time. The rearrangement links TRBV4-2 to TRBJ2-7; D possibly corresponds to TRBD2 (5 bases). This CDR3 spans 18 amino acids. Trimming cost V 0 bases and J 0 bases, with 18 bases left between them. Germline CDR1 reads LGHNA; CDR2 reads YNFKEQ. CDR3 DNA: TGTGCCAGCAGCCAAGAGTTTAGCGCCGGACCCCTCTCCTACGAGCAGTACTTC. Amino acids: CASSQEFSAGPLSYEQYF.

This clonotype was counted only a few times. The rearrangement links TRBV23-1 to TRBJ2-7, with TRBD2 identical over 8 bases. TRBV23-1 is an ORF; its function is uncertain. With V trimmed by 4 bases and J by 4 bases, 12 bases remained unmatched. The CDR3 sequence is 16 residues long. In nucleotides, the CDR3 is TGCGCCAGCAGTCGGACTCCGGGACTAGGGGGATACGAGCAGTACTTC. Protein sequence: CASSRTPGLGGYEQYF.

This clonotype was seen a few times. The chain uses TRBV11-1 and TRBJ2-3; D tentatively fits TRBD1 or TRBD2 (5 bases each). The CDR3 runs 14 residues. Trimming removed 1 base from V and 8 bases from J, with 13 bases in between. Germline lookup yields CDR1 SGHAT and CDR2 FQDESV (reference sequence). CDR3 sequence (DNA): TGTGCCAGCAGCTTAGTCGACAGCGAGGGTACGCAGTATTTT. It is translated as CASSLVDSEGTQYF.